This TCR beta chain was recorded in a study of T cells and Merkel cell carcinoma outcomes. Study-level results: Repertoire plus T-cell density reportedly predicted Merkel cell carcinoma outcomes.

Points on this clone: Its antigen is undetermined.

The repertoire was sequenced with immunoSEQ multiplex PCR; TCRdb's copy has only in-frame clones and lacks some. The data contain 9,000 or so clones, roughly 80% of them seen just once; the ten biggest clones take up 2.4%. Trimming at V came to 2 bases and at J to 3 bases, leaving 9 bases not matched to a gene. This CDR3 has 18 amino acids. Germline-derived CDR1 and CDR2 are SEHNR and FQNEAQ (reference sequence). This sequence was found in a human donor with Merkel cell carcinoma. The J gene is TRBJ2-2, the V gene TRBV7-9; 10 nucleotides match TRBD1. Source material: tumor tissue from Merkel cell carcinoma. In DNA form, the CDR3 reads TGTGCCAGCAGCTTACCTAGACAGGGGGCTTACTACACCGGGGAGCTGTTTTTT. Residues: CASSLPRQGAYYTGELFF.